This is a list of T cell receptor beta chains from one sample in a study of T-cell reconstitution after alpha-beta-depleted transplantation in children. TCRdb called the PCR reads again in MiXCR, with one record for every CDR3 protein. The table records some 390,000 distinct CDR3 sequences, approximately 20% of them present only once. The sequencing here drew on PBMCs from the stem cell graft donor, taken from the stem cell graft. These receptors came from a human donor who donated a stem cell graft to a child with acute myeloid leukemia. CDR3s include the opening cysteine and the closing phenylalanine or tryptophan. The order of the fields is clone size, V gene, J gene, D gene, CDR3 DNA, CDR3 protein. The D gene is left open where the match is weak. The size field is filled for only some rows; it gives once, few, many or a size class.

-,TRBV14,TRBJ2-1,TRBD1,TGTGCCAGCAGCCAAGACCTGGGACAGGGTACCCATGAGCAGTTCTTC,CASSQDLGQGTHEQFF
-,TRBV12-3/TRBV12-4,TRBJ2-2,-,TGTGCCAGCCAACCCCTCACCGGGGAGCTGTTTTTT,CASQPLTGELFF
many,TRBV6-1,TRBJ2-7,-,TGTGCCAGCTCCCTAGGGGCAGGGTTTAACTACGAGCAGTACTTC,CASSLGAGFNYEQYF
many,TRBV3-1,TRBJ2-7,-,TGTGCCAGCAGCCAAGATCTGAGACAAAGCTCCTACGAGCAGTACTTC,CASSQDLRQSSYEQYF
few,TRBV28,TRBJ2-7,-,TGTGCCAGCAGCGGGGAGGGGGCGAGTCGCTACGAGCAGTACTTC,CASSGEGASRYEQYF
-,TRBV28,TRBJ2-7,TRBD1,TGTGCCAGCAGTTTAGGGACAGTGGGCGGCGGGTACGAGCAGTACTTC,CASSLGTVGGGYEQYF
many,TRBV12-5,TRBJ1-5,-,TGTGCTAGTGGTTTGGTTCTCAGGGAGGTGAGACAGCCCCAGCATTTT,CASGLVLREVRQPQHF
-,TRBV15,TRBJ1-1,-,TGTGCCACCAGCTTCGTGAACACTGAAGCTTTCTTT,CATSFVNTEAFF
-,TRBV12-3/TRBV12-4,TRBJ2-1,-,TGTGCCAGCAGTTTAGGGAGGGGCGATGAGCAGTTCTTC,CASSLGRGDEQFF
few,TRBV12-3/TRBV12-4,TRBJ2-1,-,TGTGCCAGCGGTATTGGAAGGGCCCGCGGTGAGCAGTTCTTC,CASGIGRARGEQFF
many,TRBV12-3/TRBV12-4,TRBJ2-1,TRBD2,TGTGCCAGCAGTCCTCCGGGACTAGGGCCCTACAATGAGCAGTTCTTC,CASSPPGLGPYNEQFF
-,TRBV9,TRBJ2-1,-,TGTGCCAGCAGCCCCCGTGGTGTAGTCGCAAATGAGCAGTTCTTC,CASSPRGVVANEQFF
many,TRBV20-1,TRBJ2-3,-,TGCAGTGCTAAGGTGACTAGTACAGATACGCAGTATTTT,CSAKVTSTDTQYF
many,TRBV4-2,TRBJ2-1,TRBD2,TGTGCCAGCAGCCAAGCTCGGGCTAGCGGACACAATGAGCAGTTCTTC,CASSQARASGHNEQFF
many,TRBV7-2,TRBJ1-3,-,TGTGCCAGCAGCTTTGCCCGGGGCTACTCTGGAAACACCATATATTTT,CASSFARGYSGNTIYF
many,TRBV12-3/TRBV12-4,TRBJ1-2,-,TGTGCCAGCAGTTTAGGGGGTTGGTATGGCTACACCTTC,CASSLGGWYGYTF
many,TRBV7-2,TRBJ2-7,-,TGTGCCAGCAGCTTAGCTCCCAGAGCTTACGAGCAGTACTTC,CASSLAPRAYEQYF
many,TRBV12-3/TRBV12-4,TRBJ1-3,TRBD1,TGTGCCAGCAGTTTTAGGACAGGCCTAGACACCATATATTTT,CASSFRTGLDTIYF
-,TRBV11-2,TRBJ2-5,-,TGTGCCAGCAGCTTAGAGGCGGGGACCCAGTACTTC,CASSLEAGTQYF
few,TRBV10-3,TRBJ2-7,TRBD1,TGTGCCAACCAGCGGACAGGGGGTTACGAGCAGTACTTC,CANQRTGGYEQYF
many,TRBV12-3/TRBV12-4,TRBJ2-1,TRBD1,TGTGCCAGCGAGGGACAGCTACTCGGGGAGCAGTTCTTC,CASEGQLLGEQFF
many,TRBV12-3/TRBV12-4,TRBJ2-1,TRBD2,TGTGCCAGCAGTCCGGGACTAGCGGGAGAGGGGGAGCAGTTCTTC,CASSPGLAGEGEQFF
-,TRBV29-1,TRBJ2-3,TRBD1,TGCAGCGTGTGGGACAGGGTTGGTACCACAGATACGCAGTATTTT,CSVWDRVGTTDTQYF
-,TRBV12-5,TRBJ1-2,TRBD1,TGTGCTAGTGGTTATTCCGGGACAGGGAGGCATGGCTACACCTTC,CASGYSGTGRHGYTF
few,TRBV7-2,TRBJ1-5,TRBD1,TGTGCCAGCAGCTCGACAGGGGGGACCAATCAGCCCCAGCATTTT,CASSSTGGTNQPQHF
once,TRBV5-1,TRBJ2-3,TRBD1,TGCGCCAGCAGCTTGGTGACAGGGGGCACGGCAGATACGCAGTATTTT,CASSLVTGGTADTQYF
few,TRBV4-3,TRBJ2-3,-,TGCGCCAGCAGCCAAGATGCGGGGGATACGCAGTATTTT,CASSQDAGDTQYF
-,TRBV3-1,TRBJ1-3,-,TGTGCCAGCAGCCAAGGGCAGGATGGAAACACCATATATTTT,CASSQGQDGNTIYF
once,TRBV12-3/TRBV12-4,TRBJ2-7,TRBD2,TGTGCCAGCAGTTTGGAAGGGAGTAGCGGGATCAAGCAGTACTTC,CASSLEGSSGIKQYF
-,TRBV28,TRBJ2-5,-,TGTGCCAGCAGTGACGGTGGGGTGGCAGAGACCCAGTACTTC,CASSDGGVAETQYF
few,TRBV24-1,TRBJ2-3,TRBD2,TGTGCCACCAGCGGGACTAGCGGCGACACATGGGATACGCAGTATTTT,CATSGTSGDTWDTQYF
few,TRBV25-1,TRBJ2-1,TRBD1,TGTGCCAGCAATCTGGACAGGAGGCAGTTCTTC,CASNLDRRQFF
few,TRBV7-3,TRBJ2-5,TRBD2,TGTGCCAGCAGCCCCCAAGCGGGAGAGGACCAAGAGACCCAGTACTTC,CASSPQAGEDQETQYF
-,TRBV28,TRBJ2-7,TRBD2,TGTGCCAGCAGGTACTCTAGCGGGCAAACCTACGAGCAGTACTTC,CASRYSSGQTYEQYF
few,TRBV7-6,TRBJ2-7,-,TGTGCCAGCAGCCCTCTCTCGGGGGAAAGCCACTACGAGCAGTACTTC,CASSPLSGESHYEQYF
many,TRBV27,TRBJ2-6,-,TGTGCCAGCAGTCTTAGGGGCTCCGGCTCTGGGGCCAACGTCCTGACTTTC,CASSLRGSGSGANVLTF
-,TRBV12-3/TRBV12-4,TRBJ1-3,-,TGTGCCAGCAGTTTAAGAAGGGCCGGGTCCATATATTTT,CASSLRRAGSIYF
-,TRBV29-1,TRBJ2-1,TRBD1,TGCAGCGGGAATGTGGCAGGGGGCTTGAATGAGCAGTTCTTC,CSGNVAGGLNEQFF
-,TRBV4-2,TRBJ2-1,-,TGTGCCAGCAGCCAAGAAGGTGCGGACCCCTCCTACAATGAGCAGTTCTTC,CASSQEGADPSYNEQFF
few,TRBV6-1,TRBJ2-3,TRBD2,TGTGCCAGCAGTGAAGCGATAGCGGGAACAGATACGCAGTATTTT,CASSEAIAGTDTQYF
-,TRBV7-9,TRBJ2-7,TRBD1,TGTGCCAGCAGCTTTGGGGACAGGTTCGACGAGCAGTACTTC,CASSFGDRFDEQYF
-,TRBV4-1,TRBJ2-1,TRBD2,TGCGCCAGCAGCTATTTCCTGACGGTGCTAGCGGGAATGAGCTCCTACAATGAGCAGTTCTTC,CASSYFLTVLAGMSSYNEQFF
-,TRBV20-1,TRBJ2-5,-,TGCAGTGCCGGAAGGGAGGTCGGGGTTTTGGAGACCCAGTACTTC,CSAGREVGVLETQYF
many,TRBV12-3/TRBV12-4,TRBJ2-1,-,TGCGCCAGCAGCTCGCGCGATGAGCAGTTCTTC,CASSSRDEQFF